The rows below give T cell receptor beta chains drawn from one sample of a study of cytotoxic CD8 clonotypes in ibrutinib-treated CLL. Profiled with immunoSEQ multiplex PCR; TCRdb holds only in-frame clones, not every one. This sample has 76,000 or so clones; around four fifths occur once, and the top ten carry about 38%. The sample here was PBMCs, taken after 24 months of ibrutinib treatment. These receptors were obtained from a human donor with chronic lymphocytic leukemia. Each CDR3 is given with its conserved first and last residue. The D gene is left open where the match is weak. The size of a clone is reported for some rows only, either as once, few or many, or as a class for expanded clones.

j_call d_call v_call clone_size cdr3_nt cdr3_aa
TRBJ2-1 TRBD2 TRBV27 - TGTGCCAGCAGTTTTAGACTAGCGGGAGGTTTTTCCTACAATGAGCAGTTCTTC CASSFRLAGGFSYNEQFF
TRBJ2-5 - TRBV19 once TGTGCCAGTAGTATGGGCAGTCTGGAAGAGACCCAGTACTTC CASSMGSLEETQYF
TRBJ1-4 - TRBV14 once TGTGCCAGCAGCCAAATTTGGGCTGAAAAACTGTTTTTT CASSQIWAEKLFF
TRBJ1-5 - TRBV19 - TGTGCCAGTAGTATAGGGAGCGGGAGCAATCAGCCCCAGCATTTT CASSIGSGSNQPQHF
TRBJ2-1 TRBD1 TRBV7-3 - TGTGCCAGCAGCTGGGGGACAGGGAATTCCTACAATGAGCAGTTCTTC CASSWGTGNSYNEQFF
TRBJ2-2 TRBD2 TRBV6-1 - TGTGCCAGCACCAGACTAGCGGTGAACACCGGGGAGCTGTTTTTT CASTRLAVNTGELFF
TRBJ2-1 TRBD2 TRBV6-1 - TGTGCCAGCAGCCCGGGACTAGCGGCTAGCAATGAGCAGTTCTTC CASSPGLAASNEQFF
TRBJ2-3 - TRBV6-5 - TGTGCCAGCACAGGAGATACGCAGTATTTT CASTGDTQYF
TRBJ2-7 TRBD2 TRBV19 - TGTGCCAGTAGTTTCACTAGCGGGAGTACTTACGAGCAGTACTTC CASSFTSGSTYEQYF
TRBJ2-5 TRBD2 TRBV6-6 - TGTGCCAGCAGTTACTCGGGGGGGTGGCAAGAGACCCAGTACTTC CASSYSGGWQETQYF
TRBJ2-2 - TRBV19 once TGTGCCAGTGCTAGGGCAGGGACGAACACCGGGGAGCTGTTTTTT CASARAGTNTGELFF
TRBJ2-4 - TRBV6-5 - TGTGCCAGCAGTTACTCGTTGCTAGCCAAAAACATTCAGTACTTC CASSYSLLAKNIQYF
TRBJ2-1 - TRBV4-2 - TGTGCCAGCAGCCGCCTCGCTTCGGATGAGCAGTTCTTC CASSRLASDEQFF
TRBJ1-1 - TRBV2 - TGTGCCAGCAGTCCACAGCTAATGAACACTGAAGCTTTCTTT CASSPQLMNTEAFF
TRBJ2-6 - TRBV7-6 - TGTGCCAGCAGTTATGGTCCCAGTTCCAGTCCGGACGTCCTGACTTTC CASSYGPSSSPDVLTF
TRBJ2-7 TRBD1 TRBV18 - TGTGCCAGCTCCAGGGAACAGGGGGGTTACGAGCAGTACTTC CASSREQGGYEQYF
TRBJ2-6 - TRBV6-5 - TGTGCCAGCAGTTTCGACGGATCTGGGGCCAACGTCCTGACTTTC CASSFDGSGANVLTF
TRBJ2-3 TRBD2 TRBV29-1 - TGCAGCGTTGAAGGCGGGAGAAGGACAGATACGCAGTATTTT CSVEGGRRTDTQYF
TRBJ2-5 TRBD2 TRBV7-9 once TGTGCCAGCAGCTTTGTACAACTAGCGGGAGCAACAGGGGGTGAGACCCAGTACTTC CASSFVQLAGATGGETQYF
TRBJ2-1 TRBD2 TRBV15 - TGTGCCACCAGCAGAGATGGGTCCGGGCGGGAGACGGTAGGTGAGCAGTTCTTC CATSRDGSGRETVGEQFF
TRBJ2-5 - TRBV19 - TGTGCCAGTAGTATGGCAAGCGGCCAAGAGACCCAGTACTTC CASSMASGQETQYF
TRBJ2-1 TRBD1 TRBV9 - TGTGCCAGCAGCGGAAACAGGGGATTCGGCTCCTACAATGAGCAGTTCTTC CASSGNRGFGSYNEQFF
TRBJ2-6 - TRBV7-9 - TGTGCCAGCAGCTTAGCGCTGGATTCTGGGGCCAACGTCCTGACTTTC CASSLALDSGANVLTF
TRBJ1-1 - TRBV7-2 - TGTGCCAGCAGCTTAGAGGGGGGGCTCACTGAAGCTTTCTTT CASSLEGGLTEAFF
TRBJ1-4 - TRBV18 - TGTGCCAGCTCACCACTAGCCCTCGCGGGGTTGGAAAAACTGTTTTTT CASSPLALAGLEKLFF
TRBJ2-2 - TRBV6-5 - TGTGCCAGCAGTTACTCGATGTCTATCCCCGGGGAGCTGTTTTTT CASSYSMSIPGELFF
TRBJ1-5 - TRBV10-2 - TGCGCCAGCAGCGAAAATTATAGCAATCAGCCCCAGCATTTT CASSENYSNQPQHF
TRBJ2-7 TRBD2 TRBV28 few TGTGCCAGCAGAGTAGGGGGATTCGTACTAGCGGGTGGTTATTACGAGCAGTACTTC CASRVGGFVLAGGYYEQYF
TRBJ2-1 - TRBV28 once TGTGCCAGCAGCCGTTATGGGCTTGGGGGAAAGAGGGAGCAGTTCTTC CASSRYGLGGKREQFF
TRBJ1-4 - TRBV27 - TGTGCCAGCAGATCCCGGGACAATGAAAAACTGTTTTTT CASRSRDNEKLFF
TRBJ2-2 TRBD1 TRBV7-9 - TGTGCCAGCAGCCCACCGGGACAGCGAAACACCGGGGAGCTGTTTTTT CASSPPGQRNTGELFF
TRBJ1-2 - TRBV5-4 - TGTGCCAGCAGCTTGGAGTACCGGGCCAGGTTTGGCTACACCTTC CASSLEYRARFGYTF
TRBJ2-3 TRBD2 TRBV5-1 - TGCGCCAGCAGCCCCTCCGGGACTAGTCTCAATACGCAGTATTTT CASSPSGTSLNTQYF
TRBJ2-6 - TRBV27 - TGTGCCAGCAGTTTACGGGACCCTAGGGGATCTGGGGCCAACGTCCTGACTTTC CASSLRDPRGSGANVLTF
TRBJ2-7 TRBD1 TRBV5-1 - TGCGCCAGCAGTCCCGTCTACGGGGGGACAGGGGAGCAGTACTTC CASSPVYGGTGEQYF
TRBJ2-7 TRBD1 TRBV6-6 - TGTGCCAGCAGTCCGGGACAGCTTTACGAGCAGTACTTC CASSPGQLYEQYF
TRBJ2-3 TRBD2 TRBV7-7 - TGTGCTAGCAGCTTAGAGGCGGGAGGCGCAGATACGCAGTATTTT CASSLEAGGADTQYF
TRBJ2-5 - TRBV5-1 once TGCGCCAGCAGCTTGGGGGCTCTTTTCTTGGAGACCCAGTACTTC CASSLGALFLETQYF
TRBJ1-1 - TRBV7-2 - TGTGCCAGCAGCTTATGGGTTCGCACTGAAGCTTTCTTT CASSLWVRTEAFF
TRBJ2-1 - TRBV27 once TGTGCCAGCAGTTTATCGATCAGGTACTCCTACAATGAGCAGTTCTTC CASSLSIRYSYNEQFF
TRBJ2-5 TRBD2 TRBV7-2 - TGTGCCAGCAGCTTAGGGGTACTAGCGGAAGAGACCCAGTACTTC CASSLGVLAEETQYF
TRBJ2-5 - TRBV11-2 - TGTGCCAGCAGCTTCAGAGTACAAGAGACCCAGTACTTC CASSFRVQETQYF
TRBJ2-6 TRBD1 TRBV19 - TGTGCCAGTAGTCCGGACAGGGAAGCCAACGTCCTGACTTTC CASSPDREANVLTF
TRBJ2-3 TRBD2 TRBV7-6 - TGTGCCAGCAGCCCTCGGACTAGTCCAGATACGCAGTATTTT CASSPRTSPDTQYF
TRBJ2-1 - TRBV28 - TGTGCCAGCAGCGCGGGACCCCACTACAATGAGCAGTTCTTC CASSAGPHYNEQFF
TRBJ2-1 - TRBV5-1 - TGCGCCAGCAGCTTGGGGATCGGGGGAAACAATGAGCAGTTCTTC CASSLGIGGNNEQFF
TRBJ2-1 TRBD2 TRBV9 once TGTGCCAGCAGCGTAGGGGCTAGCGGGGTCTACAATGAGCAGTTCTTC CASSVGASGVYNEQFF
TRBJ1-1 - TRBV5-1 - TGCGCCAGCAGCGCCACGCTAGGGGGGAACACTGAAGCTTTCTTT CASSATLGGNTEAFF
TRBJ2-7 - TRBV30 - TGTGCCTGGAGTAAGTCCTACGAGCAGTACTTC CAWSKSYEQYF
TRBJ2-3 - TRBV27 - TGTGCCAGCAGTCCAAGGGGAGATACGCAGTATTTT CASSPRGDTQYF
TRBJ2-3 - TRBV5-4 few TGTGCCAGCAGCTTGGTTCCCGCTGGGGATACGCAGTATTTT CASSLVPAGDTQYF
TRBJ2-3 - TRBV6-1 - TGTGCCAGCAGTGAAGGGGGAGATACGCAGTATTTT CASSEGGDTQYF
TRBJ2-7 TRBD1 TRBV28 few TGTGCCAGCGGAAGACAGGGCGGCGGGGAGCAGTACTTC CASGRQGGGEQYF
TRBJ2-3 TRBD1 TRBV28 once TGTGCCAGCAGGACAGGGGAGAAAGATACGCAGTATTTT CASRTGEKDTQYF
TRBJ2-1 TRBD2 TRBV4-1 once TGCGCCAGCAGCCAAGCTACCGGGACTATAACCAATGAGCAGTTCTTC CASSQATGTITNEQFF